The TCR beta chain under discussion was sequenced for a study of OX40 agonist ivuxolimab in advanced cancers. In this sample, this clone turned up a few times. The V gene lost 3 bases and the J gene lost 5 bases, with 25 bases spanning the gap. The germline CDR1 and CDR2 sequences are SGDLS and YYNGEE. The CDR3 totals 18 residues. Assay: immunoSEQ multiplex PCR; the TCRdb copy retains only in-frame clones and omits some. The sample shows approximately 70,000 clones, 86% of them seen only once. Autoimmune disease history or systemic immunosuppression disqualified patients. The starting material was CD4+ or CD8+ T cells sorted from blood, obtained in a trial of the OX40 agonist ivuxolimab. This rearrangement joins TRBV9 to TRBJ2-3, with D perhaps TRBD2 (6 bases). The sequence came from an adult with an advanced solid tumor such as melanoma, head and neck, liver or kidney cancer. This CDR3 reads CASSEGRKIFDGGDTQYF. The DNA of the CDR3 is TGTGCCAGCAGCGAGGGAAGAAAGATCTTCGACGGGGGAGATACGCAGTATTTT.